This T cell receptor (beta chain) was sequenced during a study of PD-L1 blockade in urothelial cancer. The wider study: Prior chemotherapy in patients spanned 0 to 3 regimens.

Spiking of synthetic TCR analog templates was performed in each PCR. The data were produced by immunoSEQ multiplex PCR, yet TCRdb's version contains in-frame clones alone and is incomplete. The sample includes about 82,000 clones, roughly 90% seen only once; the top ten take roughly a tenth. Study-wide points: More expansion of tumor-associated blood clones, seen at 3 weeks, marked durable-benefit patients.

Comments on this clone: The antigen remains undetermined.

Germline CDR1 and CDR2: SGHTA and FQGNSA. The V and J ends lost 8 bases and 5 bases respectively, with 15 bases between them. This CDR3 is 13 amino acids long. Urothelial carcinoma, locally advanced or metastatic, affected the patients. The source of this sequence is a man aged 55 to 70 with urothelial cancer. This chain joins TRBV7-2 and TRBJ2-5; D remains ambiguous. The sequenced sample was PBMCs, obtained around atezolizumab (anti-PD-L1) treatment. The CDR3 loop is CASRRPPQETQYF. The CDR3 coding sequence is TGTGCCAGCCGGAGACCCCCTCAGGAGACCCAGTACTTC.